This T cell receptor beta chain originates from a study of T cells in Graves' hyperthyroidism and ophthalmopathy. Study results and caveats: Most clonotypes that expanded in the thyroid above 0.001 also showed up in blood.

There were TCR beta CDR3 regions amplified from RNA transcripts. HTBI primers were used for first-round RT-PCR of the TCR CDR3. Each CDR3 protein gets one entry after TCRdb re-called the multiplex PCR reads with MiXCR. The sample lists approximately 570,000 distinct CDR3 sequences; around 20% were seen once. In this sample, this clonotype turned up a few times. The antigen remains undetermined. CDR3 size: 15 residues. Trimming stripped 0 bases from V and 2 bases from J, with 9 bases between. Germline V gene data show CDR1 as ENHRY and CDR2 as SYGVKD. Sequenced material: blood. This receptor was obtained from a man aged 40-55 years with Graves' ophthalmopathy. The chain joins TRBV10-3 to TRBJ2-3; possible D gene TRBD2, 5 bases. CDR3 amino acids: CAISESTISTDTQYF. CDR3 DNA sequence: TGTGCCATCAGTGAGTCGACTATCTCCACAGATACGCAGTATTTT.